This T cell receptor beta chain stems from a study of control samples from healthy donors and cancer patients. Repertoires were generated with immunoSEQ multiplex PCR, while TCRdb's copy carries only in-frame clones and drops some. The data show 100,000 to 150,000 clones, with 85% to 95% seen just once and around 0.52% held by the top ten. Germline-derived CDR1 and CDR2 are SEHNR and FQNEAQ (reference sequence). This CDR3 has 15 amino acids. Trimming took 3 bases from V and 0 from J, leaving 11 bases between them. The source is a man older than 75 with head and neck cancer. The specimen sequenced was PBMCs. V and J are TRBV7-9 and TRBJ2-5; no definite D call. CDR3 coding DNA: TGTGCCAGCAGCTTGGTCCGACCTTACCAAGAGACCCAGTACTTC. Amino acids: CASSLVRPYQETQYF.